The 5 T cell receptor beta chains reported below all come from one sample, sequenced in a study of neurological immune-mediated disorders. TCRdb re-called the 5' RACE reads through MiXCR, storing one row per CDR3 protein. The sample consists of around 69,000 distinct CDR3 sequences, about 10% of them appearing once. Time point described: longitudinal time-point 1 (baseline). The sample taken for sequencing was PBMCs. The origin of the receptors is a man in his thirties or forties in good health.

This clonotype was observed many times. The chain has TRBV6-1 and TRBJ2-7; 10 nucleotides agree with TRBD1. V was clipped by 6 bases and J by 2 bases; unmatched bases: 4. The CDR3 loop spans 14 amino acids. CDR1 and CDR2 (germline): MNHNS, SASEGT. In nucleotides, the CDR3 is TGTGCCAGCAGCTGGGGACAGGGGACCTACGAGCAGTACTTC. Amino acid sequence: CASSWGQGTYEQYF.

The CDR3 is CASRDRGFGELFF. The CDR3 bases are TGTGCCAGCAGGGACAGGGGGTTCGGGGAGCTGTTTTTT. J is TRBJ2-2 and V is TRBV7-6, with 10 nucleotides matching TRBD1. J gave up 7 bases and V 6 bases, and 2 bases lay outside the gene matches. This CDR3 is 13 amino acids long. The germline V gene encodes CDR1 SGHVS and CDR2 FNYEAQ.

This clonotype showed up many times. V usage is TRBV12-3 or TRBV12-4 and J usage is TRBJ1-3, with a weak D call TRBD1 (5 bases). Trimming shortened V by 3 bases and J by 2 bases, and 8 bases separated the two germline ends. The CDR3 runs 14 residues. The CDR3 here is CASSFWGPGNTIYF. Written as DNA, the CDR3 is TGTGCCAGCAGTTTCTGGGGCCCTGGAAACACCATATATTTT.

In this sample, this clonotype turned up many times. The CDR3, as DNA: TGCGCCAGCAGCTTCGGGGGCTCTGGGGCCAACGTCCTGACTTTC. Encoded protein: CASSFGGSGANVLTF. This chain uses TRBV5-1 with TRBJ2-6; D is perhaps TRBD2 (6 bases). Germline V gene sequence: CDR1 SGHRS, CDR2 YFSETQ. This CDR3 contains 15 residues. Trimming stripped 2 bases from V and 0 bases from J, with 6 bases between.

This chain links TRBV10-3 with TRBJ2-5; 9 nucleotides agree with TRBD1. CDR3 length equals 16 residues. The V segment lost 3 bases and the J segment 4 bases; nucleotides outside the gene matches: 9. From germline, CDR1 is ENHRY and CDR2 SYGVKD. The CDR3 DNA reads TGTGCCATCAGTGATTCCAGGGACAGGGAGAGAGAGACCCAGTACTTC. It codes for CAISDSRDRERETQYF.